This record looks at one TCR beta chain sequence and its context. The germline V gene has CDR1 SGHDT and CDR2 YYEEEE. The CDR3 covers 13 residues. V dropped 4 bases and J dropped 4; count of bases not matched to a gene: 4. Authors' processing steps: Estimated nucleated cell counts came from reference gene primer amplification. Clones were sequenced by immunoSEQ multiplex PCR, and TCRdb holds only the in-frame ones, with some missing. That table gives V, J and clone size, and the DNA gave D and trimming. The data show roughly 410,000 clones, roughly nine tenths seen once. This sample was taken from a study of blood T cell repertoires in COVID-19. Study as a whole: Acute and convalescent COVID-19 specimens originated in the United States, Italy and Spain. PBMCs, B-cell-depleted T cells, or T cells were the source of the cDNA or gDNA that made up the material.

Material for sequencing was peripheral blood. The V call is TRBV5-6, the J call TRBJ1-1, with 7 bases that match TRBD1. This sequence originates from a man aged 35 to 55 with acute or convalescent COVID-19. The CDR3 DNA reads TGTGCCAGCAGCCCCACAGGGGTCACTGAAGCTTTCTTT. As protein: CASSPTGVTEAFF.